A single sample gave rise to the 5 T cell receptor beta chains below, sequenced in a study of regulatory T cells in long-lasting Graves disease. Libraries of TCR beta came from iRepertoire HTBI primers plus Arm-PCR of CDR3 regions. MiXCR, applied by TCRdb to the multiplex PCR reads, yields one record per CDR3 protein. Among around 430,000 distinct CDR3 sequences, under 25% were seen once, and the ten largest hold under 15%. The time point: persistent/refractory GD, antithyroid drugs over 5 years with positive TRAb. TCR sequences were obtained from RNA taken from PBMCs. Sequenced material: peripheral blood mononuclear cells (PBMCs), taken when the disease was refractory, from a patient treated with antithyroid drugs. Every receptor here comes from a female donor with Graves disease.

This clonotype was found once. The chain is built from TRBV25-1 and TRBJ1-5; possibly TRBD1 for D (6 bases). This CDR3 spans 15 amino acids. CDR1 and CDR2 from the germline V gene are MGHDK and SYGVNS. Trimming took 2 bases from V and 5 from J, leaving 13 bases between them. The CDR3 loop reads CASSEGGGGHQPQHF. Written as DNA, the CDR3 is TGTGCCAGCAGTGAAGGCGGTGGGGGCCATCAGCCCCAGCATTTT. The full variable domain, with the rest looked up from reference TRBV25-1 and TRBJ1-5, is EADIYQTPRYLVIGTGKKITLECSQTMGHDKMYWYQQDPGMELHLIHYSYGVNSTEKGDLSSESTVSRIRTEHFPLTLESARPSHTSQYLCASSEGGGGHQPQHFGDGTRLSIL.

This clonotype was picked up many times. V gene TRBV29-1 combines with J gene TRBJ1-4, with D maybe TRBD1 (5 bases). The germline CDR1 and CDR2 sequences are SQVTM and ANQGSEA. This CDR3 has 15 residues. V gave up 3 bases and J gave up 6 bases, with 17 bases separating them. CDR3 in DNA: TGCAGCGTTGACGGAGGGGATGCGGCCGATGAAAAACTGTTTTTT. Protein: CSVDGGDAADEKLFF.

This clonotype was seen ten or more times. CDR3 protein: CSGIQGPGQPQHF. CDR3 nucleotides: TGCAGCGGCATACAGGGCCCGGGTCAGCCCCAGCATTTT. V usage is TRBV29-1 and J usage is TRBJ1-5, with D perhaps TRBD1 (6 bases). This CDR3 has 13 residues. V was cut by 7 bases and J by 6 bases, with 16 bases left in between. CDR1 and CDR2 (germline): SQVTM, ANQGSEA.

About this clonotype: With a much larger clone just one base away, this may be a read error. This chain joins TRBV5-1 and TRBJ1-2; maybe TRBD1 (6 bases). In germline, CDR1 is SGHRS, CDR2 YFSETQ. This CDR3 is 14 amino acids long. CDR3 in DNA: TGCGCCAGCAGCGTTTCGGGACAACGGCATGGCCACACCTTC. Residues: CASSVSGQRHGHTF.

The table lists this clonotype with a few counts. This sequence joins TRBV19 and TRBJ1-5; 8 bases match TRBD1. Trimming cost V 5 bases and J 6 bases; bases outside gene matches: 6. The CDR3 has 14 residues. Germline-derived CDR1 and CDR2 are LNHDA and SQIVND (reference sequence). The CDR3 coding sequence is TGTGCCAGTAGTTCGGCAGGGGGCGGTCAGCCCCAGCATTTT. It specifies CASSSAGGGQPQHF.